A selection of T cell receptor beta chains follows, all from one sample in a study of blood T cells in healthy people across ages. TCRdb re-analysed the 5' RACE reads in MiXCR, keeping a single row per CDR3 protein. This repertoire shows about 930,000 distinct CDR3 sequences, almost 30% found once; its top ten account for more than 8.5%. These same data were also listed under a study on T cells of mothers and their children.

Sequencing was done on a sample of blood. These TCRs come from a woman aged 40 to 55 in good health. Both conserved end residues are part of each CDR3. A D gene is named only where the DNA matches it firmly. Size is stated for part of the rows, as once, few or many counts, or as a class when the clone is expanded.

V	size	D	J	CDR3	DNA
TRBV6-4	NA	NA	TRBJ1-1	CASSAEGGTEAFF	TGTGCCAGCAGTGCGGAAGGGGGCACTGAAGCTTTCTTT
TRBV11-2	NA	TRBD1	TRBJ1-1	CASRLTGADTGAFF	TGTGCCAGCAGATTGACAGGGGCGGACACTGGAGCTTTCTTT
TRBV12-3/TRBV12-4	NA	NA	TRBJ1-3	CASSLYMTGNTIYF	TGTGCCAGCAGTTTATATATGACTGGAAACACCATATATTTT
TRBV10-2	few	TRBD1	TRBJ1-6	CASMIDRGYNSPLHF	TGCGCCAGCATGATTGACAGGGGATATAATTCACCCCTCCACTTT
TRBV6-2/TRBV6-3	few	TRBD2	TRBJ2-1	CASSDPGLGNEQFF	TGTGCCAGCAGCGACCCTGGACTAGGTAATGAGCAGTTCTTC
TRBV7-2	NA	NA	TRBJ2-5	CASSSTSGAGETQYF	TGTGCCAGCAGCTCAACCTCGGGGGCGGGGGAGACCCAGTACTTC
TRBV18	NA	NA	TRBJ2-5	CASSIQQVSQETQYF	TGTGCCAGCTCAATACAGCAGGTCTCCCAAGAGACCCAGTACTTC
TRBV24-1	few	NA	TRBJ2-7	CATSAGSYEQYF	TGTGCCACCAGTGCGGGCTCCTACGAGCAGTACTTC
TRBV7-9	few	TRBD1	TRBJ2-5	CASSFDREQETQYF	TGTGCCAGCAGCTTTGACAGGGAACAAGAGACCCAGTACTTC
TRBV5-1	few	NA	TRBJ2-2	CASRSGFERELFF	TGCGCCAGCAGATCCGGGTTCGAAAGGGAGCTGTTTTTT
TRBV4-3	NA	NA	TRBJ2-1	CASSQEQGNNEQFF	TGCGCCAGCAGCCAAGAACAGGGTAACAATGAGCAGTTCTTC
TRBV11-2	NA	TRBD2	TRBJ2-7	CASSSRLGLAGANYEQYF	TGTGCCAGCAGCTCGAGATTGGGACTAGCGGGGGCCAACTACGAGCAGTACTTC